The clone carrying this T cell receptor (beta chain) showed up many times. Its cognate antigen is unknown. Trimming removed 5 bases from V and 8 bases from J, with 13 bases in between. The CDR3 covers 13 residues. CDR1 SNHLY and CDR2 FYNNEI come from the germline V gene. This sample was included in a study of CD8 T cells in ankylosing spondylitis. Findings and caveats of the study: Disease-linked clones displayed a CD8+ phenotype and appeared relatively rarely in peripheral blood. Earlier studies detected some motif variants in reactive arthritis synovial fluid and blood. Seemingly characteristic of ankylosing spondylitis blood was a TCR beta motif consisting of several highly homologous variants. Reportedly, significant enrichment of disease-linked clones occurred in matched ankylosing spondylitis synovial fluid.

Quantitative 5'-RACE with molecular barcodes produced the TCR beta libraries. TCRdb re-called the 5' RACE reads with MiXCR, one entry per CDR3 protein. The sample lists around 490,000 distinct CDR3 sequences, 5.3% occurring once. V and J are TRBV2 and TRBJ1-5, with D uncertain. The material sequenced was blood, either unsorted or a sorted T cell fraction (not recorded which). This TCR came from a male donor with ankylosing spondylitis. CDR3 sequence (DNA): TGTGCCAGCAGTCGACGCCGATCGGAGCCCCAGCATTTT. Its translation is CASSRRRSEPQHF.